The 8 T cell receptor beta chains in this list originate from one sample, sequenced in a study of cytomegalovirus exposure and HLA in healthy donors. The PCR ran on 60 Vbeta and 13 Jbeta primers. Sequenced by immunoSEQ multiplex PCR; TCRdb stores in-frame clones only, minus some. Of roughly 74,000 clones listed, about 78% are singletons. The sequencing input was PBMCs. The receptors come from a man aged 40-50 years in good health and CMV-seronegative.

This chain links TRBV14 with TRBJ2-4, with 7 bases that match TRBD2. Trimming cost V 0 bases and J 0 bases; bases outside gene matches: 11. This CDR3 contains 19 residues. Germline V lookup: CDR1 SGHDN, CDR2 FVKESK. This CDR3 reads CASSQEISSGELAKNIQYF. The CDR3 DNA follows: TGTGCCAGCAGCCAAGAGATCTCTAGCGGAGAGCTAGCCAAAAACATTCAGTACTTC.

V is TRBV5-1 and J is TRBJ2-5, with D perhaps TRBD1 (5 bases). V shed 4 bases and J shed 5 bases, with 18 bases lying between them. Germline CDR1 is SGHRS and CDR2 is YFSETQ. The CDR3 is made up of 15 amino acids. Here the CDR3 reads CASSPGGQGMETQYF. DNA for the CDR3: TGCGCCAGCAGCCCCGGCGGCCAGGGAATGGAGACCCAGTACTTC.

The chain couples TRBV7-8 to TRBJ2-1, with TRBD2 identical over 13 bases. This CDR3 has 16 residues. J lost 13 bases, V lost 5 bases, and 14 bases had no gene match. CDR1 is SGHVS, CDR2 FQNEAQ, per germline. This CDR3 reads CASSPPPGLAGRIQFF. The CDR3 DNA reads TGTGCCAGCAGCCCCCCCCCGGGACTAGCGGGGAGAATACAGTTCTTC.

The V gene is TRBV7-3, the J gene TRBJ1-1; D possibly corresponds to TRBD1 (5 bases). Trimming cost V 9 bases and J 2 bases, with 13 bases left between them. The CDR3 length is 13 residues. Germline CDR1 SGHTA, CDR2 FQGTGA. CDR3 sequence (DNA): TGTGCCAGTAGCCAAGGGGCTAACACTGAAGCTTTCTTT. Its protein is CASSQGANTEAFF.

J is TRBJ1-1 and V is TRBV5-1, with 7 bases identical to TRBD1. Germline CDR1 is SGHRS and CDR2 is YFSETQ. The CDR3 contains 14 residues. With V trimmed by 0 bases and J by 5 bases, 4 bases remained unmatched. The CDR3 loop reads CASSLVGRGTEAFF. The CDR3 region has the DNA TGCGCCAGCAGCTTGGTCGGCAGGGGGACTGAAGCTTTCTTT.

The chain has TRBV10-3 and TRBJ2-1, with 11 bases that match TRBD2. CDR1 and CDR2 (germline): ENHRY, SYGVKD. The CDR3 loop spans 16 amino acids. V dropped 4 bases and J dropped 3; count of bases not matched to a gene: 5. CDR3 loop: CAISVAGTSGYNEQFF. CDR3 sequence (DNA): TGTGCCATCAGTGTCGCCGGGACTAGCGGCTACAATGAGCAGTTCTTC.

This chain links TRBV7-9 with TRBJ2-3, with D possibly being TRBD1 (6 bases). CDR3 length: 16 amino acids. CDR1 SEHNR and CDR2 FQNEAQ come from the germline V gene (reference sequence). Between the trimmed V and J ends, which lost 8 bases and 4 bases, there was a span of 22 bases. The CDR3 DNA reads TGTGCCAGCCCCACCGAAGGGGGTGAGGAAGCAGATACGCAGTATTTT. Translating gives CASPTEGGEEADTQYF.

This sequence joins TRBV11-2 and TRBJ1-1; D gene uncertain. The CDR3 spans 13 residues. Germline CDR1 is SGHAT and CDR2 is FQNNGV. The V end was cut by 1 base, the J end by 5 bases, with 8 bases between. The CDR3 region has the DNA TGTGCCAGCAGCTTAGTTCGGGGAACTGAAGCTTTCTTT. Its protein is CASSLVRGTEAFF.